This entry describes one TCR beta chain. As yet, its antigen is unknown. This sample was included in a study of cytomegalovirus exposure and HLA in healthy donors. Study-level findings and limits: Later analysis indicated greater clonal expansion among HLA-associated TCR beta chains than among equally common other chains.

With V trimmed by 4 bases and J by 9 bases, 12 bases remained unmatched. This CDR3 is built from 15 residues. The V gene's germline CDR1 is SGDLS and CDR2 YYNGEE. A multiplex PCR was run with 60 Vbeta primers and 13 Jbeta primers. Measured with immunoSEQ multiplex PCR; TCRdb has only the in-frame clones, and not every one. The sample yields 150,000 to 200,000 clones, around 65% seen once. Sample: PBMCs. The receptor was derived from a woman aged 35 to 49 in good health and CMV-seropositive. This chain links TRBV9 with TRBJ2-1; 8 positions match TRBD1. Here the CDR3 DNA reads TGTGCCAGCAGCATCAATGGACAGGGTAGGGGTGAGCAGTTCTTC. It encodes CASSINGQGRGEQFF.